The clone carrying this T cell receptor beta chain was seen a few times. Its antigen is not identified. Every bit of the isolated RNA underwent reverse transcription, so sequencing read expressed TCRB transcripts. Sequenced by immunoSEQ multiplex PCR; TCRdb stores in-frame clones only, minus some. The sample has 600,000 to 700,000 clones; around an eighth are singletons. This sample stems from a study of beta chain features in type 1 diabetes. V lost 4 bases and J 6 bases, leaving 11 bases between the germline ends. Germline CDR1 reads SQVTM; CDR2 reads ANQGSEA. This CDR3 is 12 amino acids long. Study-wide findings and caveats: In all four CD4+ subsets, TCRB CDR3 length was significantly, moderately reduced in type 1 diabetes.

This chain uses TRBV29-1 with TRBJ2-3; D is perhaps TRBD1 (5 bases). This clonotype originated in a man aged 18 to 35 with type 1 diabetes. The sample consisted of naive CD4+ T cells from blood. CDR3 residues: CSVVARADTQYF. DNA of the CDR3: TGCAGCGTTGTGGCCAGGGCCGATACGCAGTATTTT.